This TCR beta chain was observed in a study of CD8+ T cells in alopecia areata. This clone was recorded a few times. Treatment denoted: oral pan-JAK inhibitor, 5-10 mg twice daily. Isolated RNA was reverse transcribed into cDNA used as the sequencing template. TCRdb keeps only in-frame clones here, not all; method: immunoSEQ multiplex PCR. The sample records 150,000 or so clones, roughly nine tenths being singletons. The sequenced sample was CD8+ T cells sorted from blood, obtained at week 4, from a patient treated with tofacitinib. The sequence was obtained from a human donor with alopecia areata.

CDR3 residues: CATSSDRWGEQFF. The CDR3 DNA is TGTGCCACCAGCAGTGACAGGTGGGGTGAGCAGTTCTTC. V is TRBV15 and J is TRBJ2-1; TRBD1 is a possible D gene (6 bases). V was trimmed by 3 bases and J by 9 bases, leaving 12 bases between them. Germline CDR1 and CDR2: LNHNV and YYDKDF (reference sequence). The CDR3 has 13 residues.